The 25 T cell receptor beta chains given below trace back to one sample, sequenced in a study of T cell repertoires in cytomegalovirus infection. TCRdb reprocessed the reads via MiXCR and lists one record per CDR3 protein. The sample lists approximately 170,000 distinct CDR3 sequences, 13% to 15% occurring once. The sample was PBMCs. The receptors here all came from a human donor in good health (CMV status not recorded). Some clones in this sample may be carry-over from other donors' samples.

This clonotype was recorded at least ten times. The genes are TRBV7-2 and TRBJ2-3; TRBD2 might be the D (6 bases). V dropped 7 bases and J dropped 2 bases, with 16 bases sitting between them. The CDR3 length is 15 residues. Germline values: CDR1 SGHTA, CDR2 FQGNSA. CDR3 residues: CASTVEGPTTDTQYF. The CDR3 DNA reads TGTGCCAGCACCGTGGAGGGCCCAACCACAGATACGCAGTATTTT. Full variable domain (outside the CDR3, taken from reference TRBV7-2 and TRBJ2-3): GAGVSQSPSNKVTEKGKDVELRCDPISGHTALYWYRQSLGQGLEFLIYFQGNSAPDKSGLPSDRFSAERTGGSVSTLTIQRTQQEDSAVYLCASTVEGPTTDTQYFGPGTRLTVL.

This chain's CDR3 is CASSVRGSGRTGELFF. In DNA form, the CDR3 reads TGTGCCAGCAGTGTTCGGGGTAGCGGGCGCACCGGGGAGCTGTTTTTT. The rearrangement uses TRBV2 and TRBJ2-2; TRBD2 matches 7 bases. Unmatched junction bases numbered 9, after V lost 4 bases and J lost 4 bases. This CDR3 contains 16 residues. CDR1 is SNHLY and CDR2 is FYNNEI in the germline V gene.

This clonotype was found many times. This chain connects TRBV12-3 or TRBV12-4 to TRBJ2-2; no clear D. The germline V and J ends were trimmed by 3 bases and 7 bases, with 6 bases remaining between them. The CDR3 is made up of 12 amino acids. The CDR3 region is CASSFFGGELFF. CDR3 bases: TGTGCCAGCAGTTTCTTCGGCGGGGAGCTGTTTTTT.

This clonotype occurred many times. The chain combines TRBV7-3 with TRBJ1-1; 7 positions match TRBD1. The CDR3 loop spans 17 amino acids. Trimming at V came to 3 bases and at J to 2 bases, leaving 12 bases not matched to a gene. Germline V gene sequence: CDR1 SGHTA, CDR2 FQGTGA. This CDR3 reads CASSFDPLDRKNTEAFF. The CDR3 DNA sequence: TGTGCCAGCAGCTTTGATCCCCTGGACAGGAAAAACACTGAAGCTTTCTTT.

V is TRBV7-3 and J is TRBJ2-1; TRBD2 matches 12 bases. The CDR3 runs 15 residues. The germline CDR1 and CDR2 sequences are SGHTA and FQGTGA. V shed 5 bases, J shed 9 bases, and the junction held 8 bases outside the gene matches. Written as DNA, the CDR3 is TGTGCCAGCAGCCAAGCGACTAGCGGGAGAGGTGAGCAGTTCTTC. This sequence encodes CASSQATSGRGEQFF. Supplemented by reference TRBV7-3 and TRBJ2-1, the full variable domain reads GAGVSQTPSNKVTEKGKYVELRCDPISGHTALYWYRQSLGQGPEFLIYFQGTGAADDSGLPNDRFFAVRPEGSVSTLKIQRTERGDSAVYLCASSQATSGRGEQFFGPGTRLTVL.

This clonotype appeared a few times. The DNA of the CDR3 is TGTGCTAGTGGTTTGGAATGTTGTAATGAAAAACTGTTTTTT. As protein: CASGLECCNEKLFF. The chain is built from TRBV12-5 and TRBJ1-4; D is unresolved. The germline CDR1 and CDR2 sequences are LGHNT and FRNRAP. Trimming removed 1 base at V and 4 bases at J, with 7 bases between. The CDR3 totals 14 residues.

This sequence joins TRBV11-2 and TRBJ2-2; D might be TRBD1 or TRBD2, each matching 5 bases. Between the trimmed V and J ends, which lost 5 bases and 9 bases, there was a span of 25 bases. Germline V gene lookup returns CDR1 SGHAT and CDR2 FQNNGV. The CDR3 spans 17 residues. The CDR3 is CASSLQPSGAQDRELFF. The DNA for the CDR3 is TGTGCCAGCAGCCTCCAACCATCCGGGGCCCAGGATCGGGAGCTGTTTTTT.

By share of the sample, this clonotype is large (0.1 to 1%). The chain recombines TRBV7-2 with TRBJ2-5; a possible D gene is TRBD1 (6 bases). The CDR3 extends over 17 amino acids. Germline CDR1 reads SGHTA; CDR2 reads FQGNSA. V gave up 1 base and J gave up 3 bases, with 18 bases separating them. The CDR3 nucleotides are TGTGCCAGCAGCTTAGGCACACAGGGAAGTCCTAAAGAGACCCAGTACTTC. It is translated as CASSLGTQGSPKETQYF.

The V and J genes are TRBV29-1 and TRBJ2-7; TRBD1 agrees at 11 bases. This CDR3 contains 15 residues. Germline V CDR1 and CDR2: SQVTM, ANQGSEA. V was pared by 7 bases and J by 5 bases, with 13 bases of the junction left unmatched. The CDR3 spells CSANLGTGGVDEQYF. CDR3 in DNA: TGCAGCGCGAACCTCGGGACAGGGGGTGTGGACGAGCAGTACTTC.

As regards this clonotype: One base away lies a much larger clone, so this may be a sequencing read error. The chain joins TRBV7-2 to TRBJ2-1; 12 bases agree with TRBD2. CDR1 is SGHTA, CDR2 FQGNSA, per germline. The length of the CDR3 is 15 residues. CDR3 nucleotide sequence: TGTGTCAGCAGCTCAGGACTAGCGGGGACAGGTGGTCAGTTCTTC. Amino acid sequence: CVSSSGLAGTGGQFF.

The V and J genes are TRBV12-3 or TRBV12-4 and TRBJ1-2; 7 nucleotides line up with TRBD1. V lost 5 bases and J lost 8; bases outside the gene matches: 8. CDR3 length: 13 residues. As DNA, the CDR3 is TGTGCCAGCAGTCTCAAGGGGGCTGGGGGCTACACCTTC. Protein product: CASSLKGAGGYTF.

J is TRBJ1-5 and V is TRBV27; unclear D gene. V was clipped by 0 bases and J by 0 bases, with 6 bases between them. Germline V gene lookup returns CDR1 MNHEY and CDR2 SMNVEV (reference sequence). The CDR3 is made up of 15 amino acids. CDR3 sequence reads: CASSLSGYSNQPQHF. In DNA form, the CDR3 reads TGTGCCAGCAGTTTATCGGGGTATAGCAATCAGCCCCAGCATTTT.

This clonotype was seen a handful of times. The rearrangement links TRBV11-2 to TRBJ1-1; possibly TRBD1 for D (6 bases). Trimming removed 5 bases from V and 5 bases from J, with 27 bases in between. Germline assignment: CDR1 SGHAT and CDR2 FQNNGV. The CDR3 is 18 amino acids. The CDR3 region is CASSRIISGGRVGTEAFF. The CDR3 coding sequence is TGTGCCAGCAGCCGGATAATCTCGGGGGGCAGGGTTGGAACTGAAGCTTTCTTT.

This clonotype was seen ten or more times. This chain connects TRBV7-2 to TRBJ1-2; D gene unclear. The CDR3 is 15 amino acids. Trimming removed 1 base from V and 10 bases from J, with 19 bases in between. Looked up from germline, CDR1 is SGHTA and CDR2 is FQGNSA. CDR3 region: CASSLGGNSRPDYTF. The CDR3 DNA reads as TGTGCCAGCAGCTTAGGGGGTAACTCTCGTCCGGACTACACCTTC.

This clonotype has more than one count but fewer than ten. The V gene is TRBV20-1, the J gene TRBJ1-3; no clear D gene. The germline gives CDR1 DFQATT, CDR2 SNEGSKA (reference sequence). This CDR3 has 13 amino acids. V lost 3 bases and J 9 bases, leaving 15 bases between the germline ends. CDR3 coding DNA: TGCAGTGCTAGGGGCTATGCCGCTTTCACCATATATTTT. This encodes CSARGYAAFTIYF.

This clonotype was seen only a few times. The genes are TRBV5-1 and TRBJ1-2, with 9 nucleotides matching TRBD1. With 4 bases clipped from V and 2 bases from J, the junction kept 9 bases outside the gene matches. The germline CDR1 and CDR2 sequences are SGHRS and YFSETQ. The CDR3 covers 16 residues. The CDR3 sequence is CASSPGTGLPNYGYTF. CDR3 sequence (DNA): TGCGCCAGCAGCCCCGGGACAGGGCTTCCCAACTATGGCTACACCTTC.

The gene calls are TRBV28 and TRBJ2-5; 7 bases line up with TRBD2. Germline assignment: CDR1 MDHEN and CDR2 SYDVKM. This CDR3 contains 16 residues. The junction had 11 bases not matched to a gene; V was cut back by 5 bases and J by 2 bases. For the CDR3, the DNA is TGTGCCAGCAGTCCCGCAGGGAGGGCTATGCAAGAGACCCAGTACTTC. Translation: CASSPAGRAMQETQYF.

This clonotype was recorded a few times. The genes are TRBV4-3 and TRBJ2-1, with TRBD1 identical over 7 bases. Trimming at V came to 6 bases and at J to 8 bases, leaving 16 bases not matched to a gene. CDR1 is LGHNA and CDR2 is YSLEER in the germline V gene. This CDR3 has 16 residues. The CDR3 region has the DNA TGCGCCAGCAGGAAAAACGAAGGGGGCTCCGTCGATGAGCAGTTCTTC. Translated, it gives CASRKNEGGSVDEQFF.

This clonotype came up a few times. The chain carries TRBV28 and TRBJ1-2, with 10 bases lining up with TRBD1. Germline CDR1 is MDHEN and CDR2 is SYDVKM. J gave up 3 bases and V 6 bases, and 7 bases lay outside the gene matches. The CDR3 has 15 residues. The CDR3 DNA follows: TGTGCCAGCAGGACCCCCGGGACAGGGGACTATGGCTACACCTTC. Amino acid sequence: CASRTPGTGDYGYTF.

V and J are TRBV12-5 and TRBJ1-4; D is undetermined. The CDR3 has 15 residues. V shed 6 bases and J shed 5 bases, with 16 bases lying between them. Germline V gene sequence: CDR1 LGHNT, CDR2 FRNRAP. The CDR3 coding sequence is TGTGCTAGTGGCCCTTCCGGACGGATAAATGAAAAACTGTTTTTT. Encoded protein: CASGPSGRINEKLFF.

This clonotype was observed a handful of times. The genes are TRBV19 and TRBJ1-1; the D gene is possibly TRBD1 (5 bases). Germline CDR1 reads LNHDA; CDR2 reads SQIVND (reference sequence). The CDR3 has 15 amino acids. V dropped 7 bases and J dropped 0 bases, with 15 bases sitting between them. For the CDR3, the DNA is TGTGCCAGTACCCCCTCTGGGGGGATGAACACTGAAGCTTTCTTT. Protein sequence: CASTPSGGMNTEAFF.

This clonotype has at least ten counts. The chain is built from TRBV4-1 and TRBJ1-5, with D unclear. CDR1 is MGHRA, CDR2 YSYEKL, per germline. The ends were cut back, 0 bases at V and 0 bases at J, with 12 bases in the middle. CDR3 length: 17 amino acids. The CDR3 here is CASSQESRAYSNQPQHF. CDR3 DNA sequence: TGCGCCAGCAGCCAAGAGTCAAGGGCTTATAGCAATCAGCCCCAGCATTTT.

This clonotype was observed a handful of times. The chain is built from TRBV18 and TRBJ2-1, with D maybe TRBD1 (6 bases). Germline CDR1 KGHSH, CDR2 LQKENI. Between the trimmed V and J ends, which lost 3 bases and 5 bases, there was a span of 8 bases. This CDR3 region has 13 residues. Here the CDR3 reads CASSPTGHNEQFF. The CDR3 DNA is TGTGCCAGCTCACCCACAGGGCACAATGAGCAGTTCTTC. The variable domain in full, with the rest retrieved from reference TRBV18 and TRBJ2-1, is NAGVMQNPRHLVRRRGQEARLRCSPMKGHSHVYWYRQLPEEGLKFMVYLQKENIIDESGMPKERFSAEFPKEGPSILRIQQVVRGDSAAYFCASSPTGHNEQFFGPGTRLTVL.

This clonotype has at least ten counts. This rearrangement joins TRBV11-2 to TRBJ2-1; D is unclear. Germline V gene data show CDR1 as SGHAT and CDR2 as FQNNGV. V was clipped by 3 bases and J by 4 bases, with 4 bases between them. CDR3 length equals 12 residues. The CDR3 here is CASSFWYNEQFF. CDR3 in DNA: TGTGCCAGCAGCTTTTGGTACAATGAGCAGTTCTTC.

This clonotype came up many times. The V gene is TRBV7-2, the J gene TRBJ1-1; D perhaps matches TRBD1 (6 bases). Trimming took off 4 bases at V and 5 bases at J, with 14 bases between the two ends. This CDR3 region has 14 residues. The germline CDR1 and CDR2 sequences are SGHTA and FQGNSA. In nucleotides, the CDR3 is TGTGCCAGCAGCTCCTTCCGGGACATAACTGAAGCTTTCTTT. Its translation is CASSSFRDITEAFF.